Listed below are T cell receptor beta chains from one sample, sequenced in a study of a mutant IDH1 vaccine in newly diagnosed glioma. For these receptors, no antigen is known. Here immunoSEQ multiplex PCR was the method, and the copy in TCRdb shows in-frame clones only, minus some. The sample has about 56,000 clones, approximately 87% seen once. The material sequenced was PBMCs, taken from a glioma patient whose treatment included an IDH1 peptide vaccine. The receptors stem from a man aged 35-49 years with glioma. Each CDR3 is given with its conserved first and last residue. The order of the fields is clone size, D gene, J gene, V gene, CDR3 protein, CDR3 DNA. The D gene is left open where the match is weak. Not every row has a clone size; where given, it reads once, few, many or a size class.

NA | NA | TRBJ2-1 | TRBV15 | CATARGKYNEQFF | TGTGCCACGGCCCGGGGGAAATACAATGAGCAGTTCTTC
once | TRBD2 | TRBJ2-1 | TRBV11-2 | CASSLGDYRYNEQFF | TGTGCCAGCAGCTTAGGGGACTACCGATACAATGAGCAGTTCTTC
few | TRBD1 | TRBJ1-2 | TRBV11-2 | CASSPPTGVYGYTF | TGTGCCAGCAGCCCCCCGACAGGGGTCTATGGCTACACCTTC
NA | TRBD1 | TRBJ1-2 | TRBV6-6 | CASTGQGHNYGYTF | TGTGCCAGCACCGGACAGGGACATAACTATGGCTACACCTTC
NA | NA | TRBJ2-1 | TRBV9 | CASSVVGNNEQFF | TGTGCCAGCAGCGTAGTTGGCAACAATGAGCAGTTCTTC
NA | NA | TRBJ2-2 | TRBV14 | CASSQDRDTGELFF | TGTGCCAGCAGCCAAGATCGCGATACCGGGGAGCTGTTTTTT
NA | TRBD1 | TRBJ1-1 | TRBV28 | CASLGQGNTEAFF | TGTGCCAGCCTAGGACAGGGGAACACTGAAGCTTTCTTT
NA | NA | TRBJ1-1 | TRBV7-9 | CASSLAQGSEAFF | TGTGCCAGCAGCTTAGCGCAGGGCTCTGAAGCTTTCTTT
once | NA | TRBJ1-1 | TRBV27 | CASNGQNTEAFF | TGTGCCAGCAACGGACAGAACACTGAAGCTTTCTTT
NA | NA | TRBJ2-1 | TRBV23-1 | CASSQLNRDNEQFF | TGCGCCAGCAGTCAGCTAAACCGGGACAATGAGCAGTTCTTC
NA | NA | TRBJ2-3 | TRBV11-2 | CASSKGSGASTDTQYF | TGTGCCAGCAGCAAAGGTTCAGGGGCCAGCACAGATACGCAGTATTTT
few | TRBD1 | TRBJ1-3 | TRBV9 | CASSPRGQGTGNTIYF | TGTGCCAGCAGCCCCCGGGGACAGGGGACTGGAAACACCATATATTTT
once | TRBD1 | TRBJ2-1 | TRBV6-5 | CASSLNRGPSHVFF | TGTGCCAGCAGCTTAAACAGGGGGCCCTCTCATGTTTTCTTC
NA | NA | TRBJ2-5 | TRBV18 | CASSPPLSRQETQYF | TGTGCCAGCTCACCACCTCTCAGTAGGCAAGAGACCCAGTACTTC
NA | TRBD1 | TRBJ1-2 | TRBV7-9 | CASSLARQGGYTF | TGTGCCAGCAGCTTAGCGCGACAGGGGGGCTACACCTTC
NA | NA | TRBJ1-1 | TRBV5-8 | CASSLAWGKMNTEAFF | TGTGCCAGCAGCTTGGCTTGGGGAAAGATGAACACTGAAGCTTTCTTT
NA | TRBD2 | TRBJ2-5 | TRBV29-1 | CSAPGTSGNAVQETQYF | TGCAGCGCCCCTGGGACTAGCGGGAATGCGGTACAAGAGACCCAGTACTTC
few | NA | TRBJ2-3 | TRBV9 | CASEEGQWGSDTQYF | TGTGCCAGCGAGGAGGGCCAATGGGGGTCAGATACGCAGTATTTT
few | TRBD2 | TRBJ2-7 | TRBV5-1 | CASSFYRLAGPTEQYF | TGCGCCAGCAGCTTTTACCGACTAGCGGGACCTACGGAGCAGTACTTC
NA | NA | TRBJ2-3 | TRBV5-6 | CASNSDPVDTQYF | TGTGCCAGCAACAGCGACCCGGTGGATACGCAGTATTTT
NA | TRBD2 | TRBJ2-3 | TRBV15 | CATSRAGGNTDTQYF | TGTGCCACCAGCAGGGCGGGGGGAAACACAGATACGCAGTATTTT
NA | NA | TRBJ2-7 | TRBV4-3 | CASSQDYREQYF | TGCGCCAGCAGCCAAGATTACCGCGAGCAGTACTTC
few | TRBD1 | TRBJ1-3 | TRBV10-3 | CAISDIRGLAGNTIYF | TGTGCCATCAGTGATATTAGGGGGCTAGCTGGAAACACCATATATTTT
NA | NA | TRBJ2-5 | TRBV27 | CASIPGAGIGGKTQYF | TGTGCCAGCATCCCGGGGGCGGGGATAGGGGGGAAGACCCAGTACTTC
NA | NA | TRBJ2-7 | TRBV27 | CASSPIKGRGYEQYF | TGTGCCAGCAGTCCCATTAAGGGGAGAGGCTACGAGCAGTACTTC
NA | TRBD1 | TRBJ2-7 | TRBV4-1 | CASSHDRVGHEQYF | TGCGCCAGCAGTCATGACAGGGTGGGCCACGAGCAGTACTTC
NA | NA | TRBJ2-3 | TRBV6-1 | CASSPRRGATDTQYF | TGTGCCAGCAGTCCACGAAGGGGGGCGACAGATACGCAGTATTTT
NA | NA | TRBJ2-5 | TRBV6-5 | CASMDSKVTQYF | TGTGCCAGCATGGATAGCAAAGTTACCCAGTACTTC
NA | NA | TRBJ1-1 | TRBV6-4 | CASSPFGTGRNTEAFF | TGTGCCAGCAGCCCTTTTGGCACAGGGCGGAACACTGAAGCTTTCTTT
NA | NA | TRBJ2-1 | TRBV7-9 | CASSLAGRAYNEQFF | TGTGCCAGCAGCTTAGCGGGGAGAGCCTACAATGAGCAGTTCTTC
once | TRBD2 | TRBJ2-1 | TRBV7-9 | CASLQSGTSGRNEQFF | TGTGCCAGCCTTCAATCCGGGACTAGCGGGAGGAATGAGCAGTTCTTC
few | NA | TRBJ1-1 | TRBV5-1 | CASSLAQNTEAFF | TGCGCCAGCAGCTTGGCCCAGAACACTGAAGCTTTCTTT
NA | NA | TRBJ1-5 | TRBV6-6 | CASRDNFGQPQHF | TGTGCCAGCCGGGACAATTTCGGTCAGCCCCAGCATTTT
NA | NA | TRBJ1-2 | TRBV28 | CASSLGRPFVTF | TGTGCCAGCAGTTTAGGTAGGCCGTTTGTCACCTTC
NA | NA | TRBJ2-1 | TRBV7-6 | CASSMLGSYNEQFF | TGTGCCAGCAGCATGCTAGGCTCCTACAATGAGCAGTTCTTC
few | NA | TRBJ1-1 | TRBV13 | CASSLGRRGPMNTEAFF | TGTGCCAGCAGCTTAGGTCGGCGGGGGCCAATGAACACTGAAGCTTTCTTT
NA | NA | TRBJ2-7 | TRBV13 | CASSLGPGQSYEQYF | TGTGCCAGCAGCTTAGGGCCGGGGCAGAGCTACGAGCAGTACTTC
NA | NA | TRBJ2-7 | TRBV19 | CASSPGTYPYEQYF | TGTGCCAGTAGTCCGGGGACGTATCCCTACGAGCAGTACTTC
NA | TRBD2 | TRBJ2-5 | TRBV5-4 | CASSWGLAGEETQYF | TGTGCCAGCAGCTGGGGACTAGCGGGAGAAGAGACCCAGTACTTC
NA | TRBD1 | TRBJ2-3 | TRBV6-5 | CASSPTGGSGTQYF | TGTGCCAGCAGCCCGACAGGGGGGTCAGGTACGCAGTATTTT
few | NA | TRBJ1-5 | TRBV28 | CASSLGVRHYSNQPQHF | TGTGCCAGCAGTTTAGGGGTGCGGCACTATAGCAATCAGCCCCAGCATTTT